This TCR beta chain was captured in a study of blood T cell repertoires in COVID-19. Study-level information: COVID-19 samples collected from the United States, Italy and Spain covered acute and convalescent phases. Sources were T cells, B-cell-depleted T cells, or PBMCs; the material itself was cDNA or gDNA.

Repertoires were generated with immunoSEQ multiplex PCR, while TCRdb's copy carries only in-frame clones and drops some. Of 100,000 to 120,000 clones in the sample, 75% to 90% are singletons; the top ten hold about 13%. The CDR3 consists of 15 residues. V lost 4 bases to trimming and J lost 1 base, with 8 bases between them. The germline V gene has CDR1 LGHDT and CDR2 YNNKEL (reference sequence). The rearrangement joins TRBV3-1 (or the pseudogene TRBV3-2) to TRBJ2-6; D not resolved. Sequenced: peripheral blood. The TCR comes from a human donor in a cohort sampled during active COVID-19. DNA of the CDR3: TGTGCCAGCAGCCCCCTGAGATCTGGGGCCAACGTCCTGACTTTC. Amino acid sequence: CASSPLRSGANVLTF.